A selection of T cell receptor beta chains follows, all from one sample in a study of CD8+CD57+ T cells in acquired aplastic anemia. Via MiXCR, TCRdb re-called the reads, giving one row per CDR3 protein. The sample contains 200,000 to 250,000 distinct CDR3 sequences, under 65% of which appear only once. The sequenced sample consisted of sorted CD4+, CD8+, or CD8+CD57+ T cells (not recorded which) from PBMCs. These receptor sequences come from a human donor in good health. CDR3s include the opening cysteine and the closing phenylalanine or tryptophan. D genes are given only for firm matches. Clone size, where shown, is once, few, many, or a class for clones that have expanded.

many	TRBV29-1	TRBJ2-2	.	TGCAGCTTCCTGGGGGGCGGGAGCATCACCGGGGAGCTGTTTTTT	CSFLGGGSITGELFF
.	TRBV5-1	TRBJ2-3	TRBD2	TGCGCCAGCAGCTCCAGACTAGCGGGGGACACAGATACGCAGTATTTT	CASSSRLAGDTDTQYF
many	TRBV19	TRBJ2-7	TRBD1	TGTGCCAGTAACGCAGCGGGGACAGGGTGGTTCGAGCAGTACTTC	CASNAAGTGWFEQYF
.	TRBV7-3	TRBJ1-2	TRBD1	TGTGCCAGCAGCTTAAACGACGACAGGGGGCTAGCTAACTATGGCTACACCTTC	CASSLNDDRGLANYGYTF
few	TRBV27	TRBJ2-7	TRBD2	TGTGCCAGCAGTTTCCTCGGGGAGGGAAGTGCTTGGGAGCAGTACTTC	CASSFLGEGSAWEQYF
.	TRBV10-3	TRBJ2-5	TRBD2	TGTGCCATCAGTGCTAGCGGGGGGCAAGAGACCCAGTACTTC	CAISASGGQETQYF
many	TRBV24-1	TRBJ2-1	.	TGTGCCACTAGGGGGGGCTCGGGAGAGCTTAATGAGCAGTTCTTC	CATRGGSGELNEQFF
.	TRBV25-1	TRBJ2-1	TRBD2	TGTGCCAGCAGAACTAGCGGGGATTACAATGAGCAGTTCTTC	CASRTSGDYNEQFF
once	TRBV7-2	TRBJ1-1	TRBD1	TGTGCCAGCAGCTTTTACGGACAGGGGAACACTGAAGCTTTCTTT	CASSFYGQGNTEAFF
.	TRBV6-4	TRBJ1-1	.	TGTGCCAGCAGTGAAGGGGGTACTGAAGCTTTCTTT	CASSEGGTEAFF
.	TRBV6-4	TRBJ2-3	TRBD2	TGTGCCAGCAGTGACTCGGGACTAGCGGGAGAAGGAGATACGCAGTATTTT	CASSDSGLAGEGDTQYF
.	TRBV7-2	TRBJ1-1	.	TGTGCCAGCAGCTCGTGGGGGGCGGGGGCTGAAGCTTTCTTT	CASSSWGAGAEAFF
few	TRBV10-3	TRBJ1-5	TRBD1	TGTGCCATCAGATCGGACAGGATCAATCAGCCCCAGCATTTT	CAIRSDRINQPQHF
.	TRBV24-1	TRBJ2-3	TRBD2	TGTGCCACCAGTGACACGACTAGCGGGGGCACAGATACGCAGTATTTT	CATSDTTSGGTDTQYF
many	TRBV5-6	TRBJ2-1	TRBD2	TGTGCCAGCAGCTTGGCACTAGCGGGAGGTAATGAGCAGTTCTTC	CASSLALAGGNEQFF
.	TRBV20-1	TRBJ2-1	TRBD2	TGCAGTGCCAGACTAGCGAGCAATGAGCAGTTCTTC	CSARLASNEQFF
few	TRBV10-1	TRBJ2-7	TRBD1	TGCGCCAGCAGTGAGCAGGACAGGAAGCACGAGCAGTACTTC	CASSEQDRKHEQYF
.	TRBV30	TRBJ2-7	TRBD2	TGTGCCTGGAGTGCCTCTACTAGCGGGACATCTCCCTACGAGCAGTACTTC	CAWSASTSGTSPYEQYF
.	TRBV4-1	TRBJ2-7	TRBD2	TGCGCCAGCAGCCAGACCGGGACTAGTAGGTACGAGCAGTACTTC	CASSQTGTSRYEQYF
once	TRBV10-3	TRBJ1-1	.	TGTGCCATCAGTGAGCCCGGACGGAGGAACACTGAAGCTTTCTTT	CAISEPGRRNTEAFF
.	TRBV24-1	TRBJ2-1	TRBD2	TGTGCCACCAGTGCGCGGGAGCATCACGAGCAGTTCTTC	CATSAREHHEQFF
.	TRBV6-1	TRBJ1-4	TRBD1	TGTGCCAGCAGTTCCGGGACAGGATCCGAAAAACTGTTTTTT	CASSSGTGSEKLFF
once	TRBV5-5	TRBJ2-5	TRBD2	TGTGCCAGCAGCTTGTGGGCTAGCGGGGGGTTCGCCCAAGAGACCCAGTACTTC	CASSLWASGGFAQETQYF
many	TRBV7-8	TRBJ2-7	TRBD2	TGTGCCAGCAGCCCCGCGGGAGCATGGGTAGACGAGCAGTACTTC	CASSPAGAWVDEQYF
.	TRBV6-5	TRBJ2-7	TRBD1	TGTGCCAGCCAGGGACAGGGGACCTACGAGCAGTACTTC	CASQGQGTYEQYF
many	TRBV5-1	TRBJ2-7	.	TGCGCCAGCAGCGGCGCCGCCTCAAGCAATGGAGAATCGAGCTCCTACGAGCAGTACTTC	CASSGAASSNGESSSYEQYF
.	TRBV7-9	TRBJ2-2	.	TGTGCCAGCAGCCGGACTACCGCGAACACCGGGGAGCTGTTTTTT	CASSRTTANTGELFF
.	TRBV5-1	TRBJ2-7	.	TGCGCCAGCAGCTTGGACAGGGCCCCTTCCTACGAGCAGTACTTC	CASSLDRAPSYEQYF
.	TRBV7-8	TRBJ1-2	.	TGTGCCAGCAGCTTAGCAGGGGAGGGAGGCTACACCTTC	CASSLAGEGGYTF
.	TRBV10-3	TRBJ2-2	.	TGTGCCATCAGTGTAGGGGAGACCGGGGAGCTGTTTTTT	CAISVGETGELFF
once	TRBV7-9	TRBJ2-3	.	TGTGCCAGCAGCCTGCAGACAGATACGCAGTATTTT	CASSLQTDTQYF
few	TRBV2	TRBJ2-7	.	TGTGCCAGCGGGGCCTTAGCCTACGAGCAGTACTTC	CASGALAYEQYF
.	TRBV2	TRBJ2-1	.	TGTGCCAGCAGTGAACGACAGCTAATTGTCAATGAGCAGTTCTTC	CASSERQLIVNEQFF
.	TRBV19	TRBJ2-7	TRBD1	TGTGCCAATAGCGCCTGGACAGGGAACTACGAGCAGTACTTC	CANSAWTGNYEQYF
.	TRBV25-1	TRBJ2-5	.	TGTGCCAGCAGTGAGGCGGGGTGGGAGACCCAGTACTTC	CASSEAGWETQYF
.	TRBV7-9	TRBJ2-5	TRBD1	TGTGCCAGCAGCTACCCGGGACAGCCTCAAGAGACCCAGTACTTC	CASSYPGQPQETQYF
once	TRBV27	TRBJ2-1	.	TGTGCCAGCAGTTTAGGGCTACTCAATGAGCAGTTCTTC	CASSLGLLNEQFF
few	TRBV14	TRBJ1-6	.	TGTGCCAGCAGCCGAAAGACGGGGGCTTCACCCCTCCACTTT	CASSRKTGASPLHF
.	TRBV6-5	TRBJ1-5	.	TGTGCCAGCAGTCCCTCTACGCAGCCCCAGCATTTT	CASSPSTQPQHF
.	TRBV24-1	TRBJ2-3	.	TGTGCCACCAGTGACCGACGCCGGGGCACAGATACGCAGTATTTT	CATSDRRRGTDTQYF
many	TRBV7-6	TRBJ1-2	.	TGTGCCAGCAGCTTAGGAGGGGGGGGCGATTATGGCTACACCTTC	CASSLGGGGDYGYTF
.	TRBV13	TRBJ2-2	TRBD1	TGTGCCAGCAGCTTAAGATCAGGGGGTCGGACCGGGGAGCTGTTTTTT	CASSLRSGGRTGELFF